A selection of T cell receptor beta chains follows, all from one sample in a study of STAT5B mutations in CD4+ large granular lymphocyte leukemia. Here immunoSEQ multiplex PCR was the method, and the copy in TCRdb shows in-frame clones only, minus some. The profile covers approximately 19,000 clones, with 60% to 80% appearing a single time and roughly 30% taken by the ten largest. The sequencing input was CD4+ T cells from blood buffy coats. The receptor source for this set is a human donor in good health. Each CDR3 is given with its conserved first and last residue. The order of the fields is clone size, D gene, V gene, J gene, CDR3 protein, CDR3 DNA. A D gene is named only where the DNA matches it firmly. Size is stated for part of the rows, as once, few or many counts, or as a class when the clone is expanded.

>-|-|TRBV4-3|TRBJ2-7
CASSQDPGTSAYEQYF
TGCGCCAGCAGCCAAGATCCCGGGACATCGGCCTACGAGCAGTACTTC
>-|-|TRBV14|TRBJ2-2
CASSQDRAGELFF
TGTGCCAGCAGCCAAGATAGGGCCGGGGAGCTGTTTTTT
>-|-|TRBV4-3|TRBJ2-5
CASSQVLSSQAQYF
TGCGCCAGCAGCCAAGTCTTATCATCCCAGGCCCAGTACTTC
>-|TRBD2|TRBV15|TRBJ2-7
CATSRAGLAEVEQYF
TGTGCCACCAGCAGAGCGGGACTAGCGGAGGTCGAGCAGTACTTC
>few|-|TRBV28|TRBJ2-1
CASGTNFNNEQFF
TGTGCCAGCGGGACAAATTTTAACAATGAGCAGTTCTTC
>-|-|TRBV27|TRBJ2-7
CASRYFSSVEQYF
TGTGCCAGCCGCTATTTTTCTAGCGTCGAGCAGTACTTC
>once|TRBD2|TRBV5-1|TRBJ2-7
CASSRGLAGGNYEQYF
TGCGCCAGCAGCCGGGGACTAGCGGGAGGTAACTACGAGCAGTACTTC
>-|-|TRBV10-1|TRBJ1-4
CASSGDGRYGEKLFF
TGCGCCAGCAGTGGAGACGGGCGATACGGGGAAAAACTGTTTTTT
>-|TRBD2|TRBV25-1|TRBJ2-7
CASSQARGGPGEQYF
TGTGCCAGCAGCCAAGCTCGGGGGGGGCCGGGCGAGCAGTACTTC
>-|TRBD2|TRBV10-3|TRBJ2-2
CASGLAGLTGELFF
TGTGCCAGCGGACTAGCGGGCCTCACCGGGGAGCTGTTTTTT
>once|TRBD1|TRBV10-3|TRBJ2-2
CAISERDSQNTGELFF
TGTGCCATCAGTGAAAGGGACAGTCAGAACACCGGGGAGCTGTTTTTT
>-|-|TRBV5-1|TRBJ2-7
CASSREGGATYEQYF
TGCGCCAGCAGCAGAGAAGGGGGGGCCACCTACGAGCAGTACTTC
>-|-|TRBV23-1|TRBJ2-1
CASNRAPKTGEQFF
TGCGCCAGCAACCGGGCCCCCAAAACCGGTGAGCAGTTCTTC
>few|-|TRBV30|TRBJ1-2
CAWSQGDGINYGYTF
TGTGCCTGGAGCCAAGGGGACGGAATAAACTATGGCTACACCTTC
>-|TRBD2|TRBV9|TRBJ2-3
CASSELGTNTQYF
TGTGCCAGCAGCGAGTTGGGGACTAATACGCAGTATTTT
>-|TRBD1|TRBV4-2|TRBJ2-5
CASSQDPGQGARETQYF
TGTGCCAGCAGCCAAGATCCGGGACAGGGGGCGCGAGAGACCCAGTACTTC
>-|TRBD2|TRBV10-3|TRBJ2-2
CAISESPGGLTGELFF
TGTGCCATCAGTGAGTCGCCGGGGGGTCTCACCGGGGAGCTGTTTTTT
>-|TRBD2|TRBV7-2|TRBJ2-7
CASSRQGLAGGGEQYF
TGTGCCAGCAGCCGACAGGGACTAGCGGGAGGAGGCGAGCAGTACTTC
>-|-|TRBV7-9|TRBJ2-3
CASSGERLTDTQYF
TGTGCCAGCAGTGGGGAGCGGCTGACAGATACGCAGTATTTT
>few|TRBD2|TRBV11-2|TRBJ2-1
CASSRLAGRYNEQFF
TGTGCCAGCAGCCGACTAGCGGGCCGGTACAATGAGCAGTTCTTC
>-|-|TRBV12-5|TRBJ2-3
CASGLGGPPKADTQYF
TGTGCTAGTGGTTTGGGAGGACCACCGAAGGCAGATACGCAGTATTTT
>-|TRBD1|TRBV7-2|TRBJ1-1
CASSLKSSGTGGVYTEAFF
TGTGCCAGCAGCTTAAAATCATCCGGGACAGGGGGAGTTTACACTGAAGCTTTCTTT
>-|-|TRBV6-6|TRBJ1-5
CASSPPSSRSNQPQHF
TGTGCCAGCAGCCCCCCTTCGTCCAGGAGCAATCAGCCCCAGCATTTT
>-|TRBD2|TRBV18|TRBJ2-1
CASSPLAGGLTREQFF
TGTGCCAGCTCACCTCTAGCGGGGGGGCTCACAAGGGAGCAGTTCTTC
>-|TRBD1|TRBV19|TRBJ2-3
CASKYRQGSTDTQYF
TGTGCCAGTAAGTACCGACAGGGAAGCACAGATACGCAGTATTTT
>-|TRBD2|TRBV11-2|TRBJ2-7
CASSLPAGGYEQYF
TGTGCCAGCAGCCTCCCAGCGGGAGGCTACGAGCAGTACTTC
>-|-|TRBV5-6|TRBJ1-5
CASSLGAGNQPQHF
TGTGCCAGCAGCTTGGGGGCGGGCAATCAGCCCCAGCATTTT
>-|TRBD1|TRBV2|TRBJ2-1
CASRRQGAYNEQFF
TGTGCCAGCCGTCGACAGGGGGCGTACAATGAGCAGTTCTTC
>-|TRBD2|TRBV5-4|TRBJ2-3
CASSTSGGASQYF
TGTGCCAGCAGCACGAGCGGGGGGGCCTCTCAGTATTTT
>-|-|TRBV14|TRBJ2-3
CASSQGFRTDTQYF
TGTGCCAGCAGCCAAGGATTCCGGACAGATACGCAGTATTTT
>-|TRBD1|TRBV11-3|TRBJ1-3
CASRWQGVDTIYF
TGTGCCAGCCGATGGCAGGGGGTGGACACCATATATTTT
>few|-|TRBV5-6|TRBJ1-2
CASSLTEGYGYTF
TGTGCCAGCAGCTTAACAGAGGGCTATGGCTACACCTTC
>-|TRBD2|TRBV4-3|TRBJ2-7
CASSQDLNGRENEQYF
TGCGCCAGCAGCCAAGATCTTAACGGGAGGGAGAACGAGCAGTACTTC
>-|TRBD1|TRBV5-4|TRBJ2-1
CASSQGQGNYNEQFF
TGTGCCAGCAGCCAGGGACAGGGAAATTACAATGAGCAGTTCTTC
>-|-|TRBV6-5|TRBJ2-7
CASSYGTEQYF
TGTGCCAGCAGTTACGGGACAGAGCAGTACTTC
>few|-|TRBV19|TRBJ2-6
CASSIEGRTGANVLTF
TGTGCCAGTAGTATAGAAGGACGAACTGGGGCCAACGTCCTGACTTTC
>few|TRBD1|TRBV10-2|TRBJ1-1
CASSEQGIPEAFF
TGCGCCAGCAGTGAACAGGGGATACCTGAAGCTTTCTTT
>-|TRBD2|TRBV9|TRBJ2-3
CASSGLALDTQYF
TGTGCCAGCAGCGGACTAGCGTTGGATACGCAGTATTTT
>few|-|TRBV21-1|TRBJ2-2
CASSKRWTGELFF
TGTGCCAGCAGCAAAAGGTGGACCGGGGAGCTGTTTTTT
>once|-|TRBV5-8|TRBJ2-1
CASSLGAGRWNEQFF
TGTGCCAGCAGCCTCGGGGCAGGGCGGTGGAATGAGCAGTTCTTC
>-|-|TRBV7-9|TRBJ2-5
CASSRDGETQYF
TGTGCCAGCAGCCGTGACGGAGAGACCCAGTACTTC
>-|TRBD1|TRBV5-5|TRBJ1-5
CASRKEPGGLNQPQHF
TGTGCCAGCAGAAAAGAACCAGGGGGACTCAATCAGCCCCAGCATTTT
>-|TRBD1|TRBV10-1|TRBJ2-2
CATVDRGQTGELFF
TGCGCCACAGTGGACAGGGGGCAAACCGGGGAGCTGTTTTTT
>-|-|TRBV5-6|TRBJ1-4
CASSLGVVEKLFF
TGTGCCAGCAGCTTGGGGGTGGTGGAAAAACTGTTTTTT
>-|TRBD1|TRBV6-5|TRBJ2-2
CASSSQGARTGELFF
TGTGCCAGCAGTTCCCAGGGGGCGAGAACCGGGGAGCTGTTTTTT
>-|TRBD2|TRBV5-1|TRBJ2-3
CASSQRGLRSGTDTQYF
TGCGCCAGCAGCCAGCGGGGATTAAGGAGCGGCACAGATACGCAGTATTTT
>few|-|TRBV5-1|TRBJ2-2
CASQGLQNTGELFF
TGCGCCAGCCAGGGACTTCAGAACACCGGGGAGCTGTTTTTT
>few|-|TRBV19|TRBJ2-2
CASSIKGLTGELFF
TGTGCCAGTAGTATTAAGGGCCTCACCGGGGAGCTGTTTTTT